Shown below are 22 T cell receptor beta chains from a single sample sequenced in a study of blood T cell repertoires in COVID-19. Sequencing was performed with immunoSEQ multiplex PCR; in TCRdb, only in-frame clones are kept and a portion is missing. The data hold fewer than 300,000 clones, with 80% to 90% observed a single time. The sample comprised PBMCs or T cells enriched from blood (not recorded which). These receptors all come from a woman in her 30s who had recovered from COVID-19.

The chain uses TRBV28 and TRBJ1-2; D is unresolved. The germline V and J ends were trimmed by 6 bases and 5 bases, with 13 bases remaining between them. Per the germline V gene, CDR1 is MDHEN and CDR2 is SYDVKM. The CDR3 consists of 13 residues. For the CDR3, the DNA is TGTGCCAGCAGGCCCACGACGGAGTATGGCTACACCTTC. Its translation is CASRPTTEYGYTF.

V is TRBV4-1 and J is TRBJ2-7, with 8 bases identical to TRBD1. The V gene's germline CDR1 is MGHRA and CDR2 YSYEKL. The CDR3 loop spans 17 amino acids. V lost 1 base, J lost 0 bases, and 8 bases stayed unmatched. The CDR3 DNA reads as TGCGCCAGCAGCCAAGTCGTCTGGACAGGGCCCTCCTACGAGCAGTACTTC. Amino acid sequence: CASSQVVWTGPSYEQYF.

The rearrangement joins TRBV19 to TRBJ2-2; 7 nucleotides agree with TRBD2. The CDR3 loop spans 13 amino acids. Per the germline V gene, CDR1 is LNHDA and CDR2 is SQIVND (reference sequence). V trimming: 5 bases; J trimming: 6 bases; junction bases outside the gene matches: 3. CDR3 residues: CASSGDYSGELFF. In DNA, the CDR3 is TGTGCCAGTAGTGGGGACTACTCCGGGGAGCTGTTTTTT.

This chain joins TRBV28 and TRBJ2-7, with D tentatively TRBD2 (6 bases). The CDR3 runs 14 residues. The V end lost 5 bases, the J end lost 4 bases, and 15 bases lay between the germline ends. Germline CDR1 MDHEN, CDR2 SYDVKM. The CDR3 loop reads CASSRPGETYEQYF. For the CDR3, the DNA is TGTGCCAGCAGTCGCCCGGGGGAGACGTACGAGCAGTACTTC.

In the case of this clone: At one end the junction does not follow the germline gene, possibly because of a read error. DNA for the CDR3: TGTGCCAGCAGTCAGGGGATGAACAACTTC. It is translated as CASSQGMNNF. The genes are TRBV12-3 or TRBV12-4 and TRBJ1-2; TRBD1 is a possible D gene (6 bases). The CDR3 runs to 10 residues.

This clone was detected a few times. The CDR3 loop is CASSPDSSYEQYF. In nucleotides, the CDR3 is TGTGCCAGCAGCCCGGACAGCTCCTACGAGCAGTACTTC. The chain uses TRBV7-3 and TRBJ2-7; D perhaps matches TRBD1 (6 bases). Germline CDR1 SGHTA, CDR2 FQGTGA. V lost 5 bases to trimming and J lost 0 bases, with 8 bases between them. The CDR3 is made up of 13 amino acids.

This chain joins TRBV28 and TRBJ1-3, with a tentative D call TRBD1 (6 bases). V lost 7 bases and J 0 bases, leaving 10 bases between the germline ends. Germline lookup yields CDR1 MDHEN and CDR2 SYDVKM. This CDR3 contains 14 residues. CDR3 DNA: TGTGCCAGCATGGACAGATTCTCTGGAAACACCATATATTTT. Translation gives CASMDRFSGNTIYF.

CDR3 region: CASSQVSLAGTDTQYF. CDR3 DNA sequence: TGCGCCAGCAGCCAAGTCTCCCTAGCGGGGACAGATACGCAGTATTTT. This chain uses TRBV4-1 with TRBJ2-3; TRBD2 matches 9 bases. Germline V gene lookup returns CDR1 MGHRA and CDR2 YSYEKL. The CDR3 has 16 amino acids. Trimming took 1 base from V and 3 from J; bases not matched to a gene: 5.

This rearrangement joins TRBV19 to TRBJ1-2; weak D call: TRBD1 (5 bases). Germline-derived CDR1 and CDR2 are LNHDA and SQIVND (reference sequence). This CDR3 is built from 13 residues. Trimming cost V 5 bases and J 4 bases, with 11 bases left between them. CDR3 region: CASSVTVGYGYTF. In DNA form, the CDR3 reads TGTGCCAGTAGTGTGACAGTTGGCTATGGCTACACCTTC. Combining the CDR3 with reference TRBV19 and TRBJ1-2 gives the whole variable domain DGGITQSPKYLFRKEGQNVTLSCEQNLNHDAMYWYRQDPGQGLRLIYYSQIVNDFQKGDIAEGYSVSREKKESFPLTVTSAQKNPTAFYLCASSVTVGYGYTFGSGTRLTVV.

This clone was seen a single time. The chain has TRBV2 and TRBJ2-7; unclear D gene. V lost 5 bases and J 0 bases, leaving 11 bases between the germline ends. The CDR3 has 14 residues. Germline CDR1 and CDR2: SNHLY and FYNNEI. The CDR3 region is CASSLTESSYEQYF. The CDR3 coding sequence is TGTGCCAGCAGTCTAACAGAGAGCTCCTACGAGCAGTACTTC.

The chain couples TRBV7-2 to TRBJ2-7; TRBD2 aligns across 13 bases. The CDR3 extends over 15 amino acids. The germline gives CDR1 SGHTA, CDR2 FQGNSA. The trim removed 7 bases at V and 2 bases at J, leaving 5 bases unmatched. The CDR3 DNA reads TGTGCCAGCATTAAGACTAGCGGGGGGCCCTACGAGCAGTACTTC. Protein sequence: CASIKTSGGPYEQYF. The whole variable domain, remainder taken from reference TRBV7-2 and TRBJ2-7, is GAGVSQSPSNKVTEKGKDVELRCDPISGHTALYWYRQSLGQGLEFLIYFQGNSAPDKSGLPSDRFSAERTGGSVSTLTIQRTQQEDSAVYLCASIKTSGGPYEQYFGPGTRLTVT.

CDR3 sequence: CASSVGTTTPNYGYTF. DNA of the CDR3: TGTGCCAGCAGTGTAGGGACAACCACTCCGAACTATGGCTACACCTTC. The chain uses TRBV28 and TRBJ1-2, with a weak D call TRBD1 (6 bases). The CDR3 contains 16 residues. The V end lost 5 bases, the J end lost 2 bases, and 18 bases lay between the germline ends. Germline values: CDR1 MDHEN, CDR2 SYDVKM.

This clone is a singleton in its sample. This chain joins TRBV3-1 (or the pseudogene TRBV3-2) and TRBJ1-3; D ambiguous. V was clipped by 0 bases and J by 0 bases, with 6 bases between them. The CDR3 loop spans 15 amino acids. Germline assignment: CDR1 LGHDT and CDR2 YNNKEL (reference sequence). The CDR3 loop reads CASSQDPRSGNTIYF. DNA for the CDR3: TGTGCCAGCAGCCAAGACCCTCGCTCTGGAAACACCATATATTTT.

This chain connects TRBV7-6 to TRBJ2-5; possible D gene TRBD2, 7 bases. From germline, CDR1 is SGHVS and CDR2 FNYEAQ. This CDR3 is built from 15 residues. The V end was cut by 4 bases, the J end by 5 bases, with 17 bases between. CDR3 DNA: TGTGCCAGCAGCTCGCGGGGGCCCGGGCGGGAGACCCAGTACTTC. As protein: CASSSRGPGRETQYF.

The rearrangement joins TRBV6-5 to TRBJ2-7; D may be TRBD1 (6 bases). Germline V gene data show CDR1 as MNHEY and CDR2 as SVGAGI. CDR3 length: 16 residues. With 4 bases removed from V and 0 bases from J, the gap between germline ends came to 16 bases. The CDR3 DNA reads TGTGCCAGCAGTTCCCGGAATACAGGGAACTCCTACGAGCAGTACTTC. Amino acid sequence: CASSSRNTGNSYEQYF.

This chain uses TRBV3-1 (or the pseudogene TRBV3-2) with TRBJ2-3; TRBD2 agrees at 7 bases. There are 14 residues in the CDR3. Germline V gene lookup returns CDR1 LGHDT and CDR2 YNNKEL (reference sequence). Trimming cost V 4 bases and J 7 bases; bases outside gene matches: 8. In nucleotides, the CDR3 is TGTGCCAGCAGCCCGGGGGGACGTGGAAATACGCAGTATTTT. This encodes CASSPGGRGNTQYF.

J is TRBJ2-2 and V is TRBV21-1; no DNA check was done on the table's D call, TRBD1. TRBV21-1 is noted as a pseudogene. The CDR3 contains 17 residues. The CDR3: CASSKPRQGPNTGELFF. The CDR3 bases are TGTGCCAGCAGCAAGCCAAGACAGGGACCCAACACCGGGGAGCTGTTTTTT.

J is TRBJ2-3 and V is TRBV6-5, with D perhaps matching TRBD2 (6 bases). Looked up from germline, CDR1 is MNHEY and CDR2 is SVGAGI. Trimming removed 7 bases from V and 6 bases from J, with 20 bases in between. The CDR3 is 15 residues long. The CDR3 DNA sequence: TGTGCCAGCAAATCTATGGCGGGGTGGAGGGATACGCAGTATTTT. It specifies CASKSMAGWRDTQYF.

V is TRBV6-1 and J is TRBJ1-2; 7 positions match TRBD1. This CDR3 is 15 amino acids long. V shed 2 bases, J shed 4 bases, and the junction held 7 bases outside the gene matches. Germline assignment: CDR1 MNHNS and CDR2 SASEGT. The CDR3 is CASSEPRQGRYGYTF. DNA for the CDR3: TGTGCCAGCAGTGAACCCCGACAGGGCCGCTATGGCTACACCTTC.

V and J are TRBV6-4 and TRBJ2-1; 8 bases are shared with TRBD2. Germline values: CDR1 MRHNA, CDR2 SNTAGT. V trimming: 4 bases; J trimming: 1 base; junction bases outside the gene matches: 3. The CDR3 length is 15 residues. The CDR3 here is CASSVSGESYNEQFF. CDR3 coding DNA: TGTGCCAGCAGTGTTAGCGGGGAATCCTACAATGAGCAGTTCTTC.

This clone has a handful of counts. The chain couples TRBV7-3 to TRBJ2-7, with a possible D match to TRBD2 (6 bases). V gave up 1 base and J gave up 1 base, with 11 bases separating them. The CDR3 covers 15 residues. The germline V gene has CDR1 SGHTA and CDR2 FQGTGA. CDR3 sequence: CASSLSTGRSYEQYF. CDR3 DNA sequence: TGTGCCAGCAGCTTAAGCACCGGGAGATCCTACGAGCAGTACTTC.

CDR3 residues: CASSSNRVGANEKLFF. The CDR3, as DNA: TGTGCCAGCAGCTCGAACAGGGTTGGTGCTAATGAAAAACTGTTTTTT. This chain links TRBV5-4 with TRBJ1-4, with TRBD1 as a possible D gene (6 bases). This CDR3 contains 16 residues. Germline loops: CDR1 SGHNT, CDR2 YYREEE (reference sequence). The V gene lost 3 bases and the J gene lost 3 bases, with 15 bases spanning the gap.